This TCR beta chain was recorded in a study of T cell responses to AZD1222 COVID-19 vaccine. Across the whole study: Analysis merged second doses at about 4 or about 12 weeks. Study-level points and caveats: Seropositive AZD1222 recipients at baseline numbered only five or six. Two AZD1222 administrations were followed by greater Spike-specific TCR breadth and depth. Nearly half of spike-specific TCRs reportedly go after variant regions that carry no mutations.

Produced via immunoSEQ multiplex PCR; TCRdb's table is partial and in-frame only. The sample comprises roughly 140,000 clones, 85% to 95% of which are singletons, and roughly 2% rests with the top ten. As for this clone: Its antigen is not known.

V gave up 4 bases and J gave up 10 bases; unmatched junction bases: 18. Germline V gene lookup returns CDR1 SGHRS and CDR2 YFSETQ. CDR3 length equals 17 residues. This receptor was taken from an adult in good health. Here the sequenced sample was peripheral blood, taken on day 0 of AZD1222 vaccination. The chain recombines TRBV5-1 with TRBJ2-1, with 9 bases fitting TRBD2. The CDR3 DNA sequence: TGCGCCAGCAGCCCTGGCGGTTCAGCGGGAGGCCCGGGGGAGCAGTTCTTC. Residues: CASSPGGSAGGPGEQFF.